The 3 T cell receptor beta chains in this list originate from one sample, sequenced in a study of identical twins. Using its own MiXCR run on the 5' RACE reads, TCRdb lists one record per CDR3 protein. The sample lists about 470,000 distinct CDR3 sequences, more than 20% occurring once. These data were likewise used in another study, on T cells expressing NK-cell markers.

The specimen sequenced was CD4+ T cells sorted from blood. The source of these receptors is a woman under 30 in good health.

This clonotype was recorded at least ten times. The junction shows a germline mismatch at one end, possibly a read error. V is TRBV7-7 and J is TRBJ1-5; D is undetermined. The germline gives CDR1 SSHAT, CDR2 FNYEAQ (reference sequence). The CDR3 sequence is 13 residues long. CDR3 loop: CASSLEFGQPQHF. CDR3 sequence (DNA): TGTGCTAGCAGCTTAGAGTTCGGACAGCCCCAGCATTTT.

This clonotype came up a few times. The genes are TRBV13 and TRBJ2-3; D is perhaps TRBD1 (5 bases). Deletions cut 5 bases from V and 2 bases from J, with 8 bases between. CDR3 size: 13 residues. Germline V CDR1 and CDR2: PRHDT, FYEKMQ (reference sequence). The chain's CDR3 is CASSRGNTDTQYF. The CDR3 DNA reads TGTGCCAGCAGCAGGGGAAACACAGATACGCAGTATTTT.

V usage is TRBV7-9 and J usage is TRBJ2-1; D may be TRBD1 (6 bases). V lost 1 base and J lost 7, with 11 bases in between. This CDR3 is built from 14 residues. The germline V gene encodes CDR1 SEHNR and CDR2 FQNEAQ (reference sequence). CDR3 sequence reads: CASSLGRGWNEQFF. CDR3 bases: TGTGCCAGCAGCTTAGGCAGGGGTTGGAATGAGCAGTTCTTC.